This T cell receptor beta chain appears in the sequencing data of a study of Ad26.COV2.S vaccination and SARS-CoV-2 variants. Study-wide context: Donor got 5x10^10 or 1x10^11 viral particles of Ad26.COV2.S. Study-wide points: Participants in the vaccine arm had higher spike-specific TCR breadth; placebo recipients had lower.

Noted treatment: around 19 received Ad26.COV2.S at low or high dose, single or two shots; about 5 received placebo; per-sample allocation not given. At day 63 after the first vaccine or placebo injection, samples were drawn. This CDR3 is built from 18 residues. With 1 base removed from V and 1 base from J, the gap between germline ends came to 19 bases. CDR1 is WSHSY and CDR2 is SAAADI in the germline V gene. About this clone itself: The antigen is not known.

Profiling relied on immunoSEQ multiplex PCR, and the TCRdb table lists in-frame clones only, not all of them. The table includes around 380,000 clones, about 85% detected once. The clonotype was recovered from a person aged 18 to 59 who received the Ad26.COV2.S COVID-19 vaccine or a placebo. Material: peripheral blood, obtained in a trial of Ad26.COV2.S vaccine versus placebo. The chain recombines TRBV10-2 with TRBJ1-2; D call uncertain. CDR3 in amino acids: CASSEFKNSLDFNYGYTF. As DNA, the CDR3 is TGCGCCAGCAGTGAGTTCAAGAACAGCCTCGATTTTAACTATGGCTACACCTTC.